The 3 T cell receptor beta chains listed next were all sequenced from one sample in a study of siplizumab effects on memory and regulatory T cells. Method: immunoSEQ multiplex PCR; TCRdb's copy keeps in-frame clones and lacks some. The sample comprises some 100,000 clones, 92% of which are singletons, and roughly 0.78% rests with the top ten. Material for sequencing was Tregs sorted from blood. All receptors come from a human donor in good health.

The CDR3 region is CASSQVWGRSYGYTF. Written as DNA, the CDR3 is TGTGCCAGCAGCCAAGTTTGGGGGCGCAGCTATGGCTACACCTTC. The genes are TRBV4-2 and TRBJ1-2, with a weak D call TRBD1 (6 bases). The V end was cut by 1 base, the J end by 4 bases, with 13 bases between. There are 15 residues in the CDR3. CDR1 LGHNA and CDR2 YNFKEQ come from the germline V gene.

This clone has just one count. The chain has TRBV10-3 and TRBJ1-1; TRBD1 matches at 10 bases. The J segment lost 11 bases and the V segment lost 0 bases, leaving 12 bases of the junction unmatched. The CDR3 is made up of 16 amino acids. CDR1 is ENHRY and CDR2 is SYGVKD in the germline V gene. CDR3 amino acids: CAISESGGTGARSAFF. The DNA for the CDR3 is TGTGCCATCAGTGAGTCGGGAGGGACAGGGGCTCGTTCGGCTTTCTTT.

In nucleotides, the CDR3 is TGTGCCAGTAGTGTCAGGGAAGAGACCCAGTACTTC. Translated: CASSVREETQYF. The chain joins TRBV19 to TRBJ2-5, with TRBD1 as a possible D gene (5 bases). V was cut by 5 bases and J by 3 bases, with 7 bases left in between. CDR1 is LNHDA and CDR2 is SQIVND in the germline V gene (reference sequence). This CDR3 has 12 residues.